The T cell receptor beta chain under discussion was sequenced for a study of blood T cells in healthy people across ages. Study overall: About one barcoded beta molecule per two T cells came from capture by template switching.

Germline CDR1 MGHDK, CDR2 SYGVNS. The CDR3 contains 14 residues. The V and J ends lost 5 bases and 8 bases respectively, with 13 bases between them. This clonotype has just a few counts. Researchers report isolating at least 6.5 million PBMCs per sample. Alongside a J-beta primer mix, a sample-barcoded 5' primer served in a second PCR lasting roughly 7 to 12 cycles. Every cDNA was tagged by a template-switch adaptor with 12 random nucleotides. TCRdb reprocessed the 5' RACE reads with MiXCR, giving one entry per CDR3 protein. The sample lists just under 900,000 distinct CDR3 sequences, roughly 26% seen once, with around a sixth in the top ten.

The chain links TRBV25-1 to TRBJ1-6; D unresolved. The sample comprised blood. The source is a woman of 80 years or more in good health. CDR3 coding DNA: TGTGCCAGCAGTCCCCTCGGGTGGGATTCACCCCTCCACTTT. Its translation is CASSPLGWDSPLHF.